One sample yielded the 9 T cell receptor beta chains listed below, sequenced in a study of shared clonotypes between healthy human individuals. TCRdb's table, derived via immunoSEQ multiplex PCR, lists solely in-frame clones and lacks some. Of roughly 570,000 clones detected, 98% appear once; the ten largest clones hold less than 0.35%. Terminally differentiated effector memory CD45RA+ cells were left out of the naive CD8 fraction, which was CD45RO-negative and positively selected for CCR7. Specimen: naive CD8+ T cells sorted from blood. The receptor set was obtained from a man younger than 40 in good health.

The chain has TRBV10-3 and TRBJ2-1; D is ambiguous. Trimming cost V 6 bases and J 3 bases, with 9 bases left between them. CDR3 length: 13 amino acids. Germline CDR1 is ENHRY and CDR2 is SYGVKD. The CDR3 DNA is TGTGCCATCAGAGTGGCAAACTACAATGAGCAGTTCTTC. As protein: CAIRVANYNEQFF.

The chain employs TRBV10-3 and TRBJ2-3, with D uncertain. This CDR3 comprises 14 residues. The V gene's germline CDR1 is ENHRY and CDR2 SYGVKD. V was cut by 2 bases and J by 6 bases, with 12 bases left in between. CDR3 in amino acids: CAISEVLVRDTQYF. The CDR3 coding sequence is TGTGCCATCAGTGAGGTGTTAGTGCGGGATACGCAGTATTTT.

Points on this clone: This specimen includes other DNA sequences encoding the same CDR3. This chain joins TRBV27 and TRBJ2-1, with a weak D call TRBD2 (6 bases). Trimming removed 5 bases from V and 4 bases from J, with 9 bases in between. CDR3 length: 13 residues. Per the germline V gene, CDR1 is MNHEY and CDR2 is SMNVEV (reference sequence). The CDR3 coding sequence is TGTGCCAGCAGTCCGGGACTTTACAATGAGCAGTTCTTC. It codes for CASSPGLYNEQFF.

The rearrangement joins TRBV29-1 to TRBJ2-1, with 11 bases fitting TRBD2. Germline-derived CDR1 and CDR2 are SQVTM and ANQGSEA. V was clipped by 4 bases and J by 2 bases; unmatched bases: 7. This CDR3 spans 16 amino acids. The CDR3 here is CSVVISGREAYNEQFF. The DNA for the CDR3 is TGCAGCGTTGTGATTAGCGGGAGGGAGGCCTACAATGAGCAGTTCTTC.

A single count supports this clone. This CDR3 is also generated by other DNA sequences in the sample. The chain uses TRBV9 and TRBJ2-3, with 9 nucleotides matching TRBD2. CDR1 is SGDLS, CDR2 YYNGEE, per germline. The CDR3 is 16 residues long. J lost 3 bases, V lost 0 bases, and 5 bases had no gene match. CDR3 nucleotide sequence: TGTGCCAGCAGCGTAGCTGGCCTAGCGGGGACAGATACGCAGTATTTT. Its protein is CASSVAGLAGTDTQYF.

The chain links TRBV11-1 to TRBJ2-7; TRBD1 is a possible D gene (6 bases). Germline loops: CDR1 SGHAT, CDR2 FQDESV (reference sequence). The V and J ends lost 2 bases and 0 bases respectively, with 11 bases between them. This CDR3 contains 15 residues. The CDR3 sequence is CASSLPPTGSYEQYF. The CDR3 DNA follows: TGTGCCAGCAGCTTACCGCCGACAGGCTCCTACGAGCAGTACTTC.

The chain links TRBV10-3 to TRBJ2-7; unclear D gene. Trimming removed 1 base from V and 1 base from J, with 2 bases in between. The CDR3 has 12 amino acids. Looked up from germline, CDR1 is ENHRY and CDR2 is SYGVKD. The CDR3: CAISELSYEQYF. DNA for the CDR3: TGTGCCATCAGTGAGTTGTCCTACGAGCAGTACTTC.

The chain couples TRBV2 to TRBJ2-5, with no clear D. Germline V gives CDR1 SNHLY, CDR2 FYNNEI. There are 14 residues in the CDR3. V was shortened by 2 bases and J by 7 bases, with 14 bases between the two germline ends. CDR3 coding DNA: TGTGCCAGCAGTGAAACAGCAGTCATCGGGACCCAGTACTTC. Translation: CASSETAVIGTQYF.

The chain joins TRBV28 to TRBJ1-2; D not resolved. CDR3 length: 12 amino acids. Trimming removed 3 bases at V and 7 bases at J, with 9 bases between. Looked up from germline, CDR1 is MDHEN and CDR2 is SYDVKM. The CDR3 sequence: CASSFYGTGYTF. Here the CDR3 DNA reads TGTGCCAGCAGTTTCTACGGAACTGGCTACACCTTC.